These 8 T cell receptor beta chains came from one sample sequenced in a study of OX40 agonist ivuxolimab in advanced cancers. The repertoire was sequenced with immunoSEQ multiplex PCR; TCRdb's copy has only in-frame clones and lacks some. The profile covers tens of thousands of clones, with over 70% appearing a single time and 9.6% taken by the ten largest. Sequenced here: CD4+ or CD8+ T cells sorted from blood, sampled in a trial of the OX40 agonist ivuxolimab. The receptors stem from an adult with an advanced solid tumor such as melanoma, head and neck, liver or kidney cancer.

This sequence joins TRBV4-2 and TRBJ2-1; D call uncertain. With 0 bases removed from V and 9 bases from J, the gap between germline ends came to 6 bases. This CDR3 region has 12 residues. Germline CDR1 and CDR2: LGHNA and YNFKEQ. CDR3 protein: CASSQERTEQFF. CDR3 nucleotide sequence: TGTGCCAGCAGCCAAGAAAGGACTGAGCAGTTCTTC.

The rearrangement joins TRBV30 to TRBJ2-7, with D hard to call. Per germline, CDR1 GTSNPN and CDR2 SVGIG (reference sequence). V lost 3 bases and J lost 6, with 18 bases in between. The CDR3 contains 14 residues. In DNA, the CDR3 is TGTGCCTGGAGGGCAACCCGGCAAACGGGCGAGCAGTACTTC. Amino acids: CAWRATRQTGEQYF.

The chain links TRBV7-8 to TRBJ2-1; TRBD2 matches 7 bases. The CDR3 sequence is 15 residues long. V trimming: 2 bases; J trimming: 3 bases; junction bases outside the gene matches: 4. Germline CDR1 reads SGHVS; CDR2 reads FQNEAQ. The CDR3: CASSLRASGYNEQFF. Here the CDR3 DNA reads TGTGCCAGCAGCTTAAGGGCTAGCGGCTACAATGAGCAGTTCTTC.

The V gene is TRBV7-9, the J gene TRBJ2-1; the match to TRBD2 covers 9 bases. The CDR3 contains 17 residues. The V gene end was trimmed by 5 bases and the J gene end by 4 bases; junction bases not matched to a gene: 12. The germline CDR1 and CDR2 sequences are SEHNR and FQNEAQ (reference sequence). The CDR3 is CASSDRTSAQLYNEQFF. In DNA form, the CDR3 reads TGTGCCAGCAGCGACCGGACTAGCGCCCAGCTATACAATGAGCAGTTCTTC.

The chain has TRBV7-2 and TRBJ2-1; 12 nucleotides line up with TRBD2. Germline CDR1 reads SGHTA; CDR2 reads FQGNSA. With 1 base clipped from V and 12 bases from J, the junction kept 10 bases outside the gene matches. There are 16 residues in the CDR3. CDR3 bases: TGTGCCAGCAGCTTAGTTGGCCTAGCGGGAGGGGGAGGGCAGTTCTTC. It is translated as CASSLVGLAGGGGQFF.

This chain connects TRBV7-2 to TRBJ1-4, with D hard to call. This CDR3 is built from 13 residues. Germline CDR1 is SGHTA and CDR2 is FQGNSA. Trimming stripped 2 bases from V and 8 bases from J, with 9 bases between. As DNA, the CDR3 is TGTGCCAGCAGCTTAAGGGTCGAGGAAAAACTGTTTTTT. Its translation is CASSLRVEEKLFF.

The chain joins TRBV27 to TRBJ1-6; maybe TRBD1 (5 bases). Germline V lookup: CDR1 MNHEY, CDR2 SMNVEV (reference sequence). Trimming removed 3 bases from V and 2 bases from J, with 14 bases in between. There are 17 residues in the CDR3. CDR3 region: CASSFGTGPTYNSPLHF. The CDR3 DNA follows: TGTGCCAGCAGTTTCGGGACCGGGCCAACCTATAATTCACCCCTCCACTTT.

The chain employs TRBV10-1 and TRBJ2-7; 8 positions agree with TRBD2. Germline CDR1 and CDR2: WNHNN and SYGVQD (reference sequence). V lost 6 bases, J lost 2 bases, and 6 bases stayed unmatched. There are 14 residues in the CDR3. CDR3 bases: TGCGCCAGCAGAGTCCCGGGACTAGCCTACGAGCAGTACTTC. It encodes CASRVPGLAYEQYF.